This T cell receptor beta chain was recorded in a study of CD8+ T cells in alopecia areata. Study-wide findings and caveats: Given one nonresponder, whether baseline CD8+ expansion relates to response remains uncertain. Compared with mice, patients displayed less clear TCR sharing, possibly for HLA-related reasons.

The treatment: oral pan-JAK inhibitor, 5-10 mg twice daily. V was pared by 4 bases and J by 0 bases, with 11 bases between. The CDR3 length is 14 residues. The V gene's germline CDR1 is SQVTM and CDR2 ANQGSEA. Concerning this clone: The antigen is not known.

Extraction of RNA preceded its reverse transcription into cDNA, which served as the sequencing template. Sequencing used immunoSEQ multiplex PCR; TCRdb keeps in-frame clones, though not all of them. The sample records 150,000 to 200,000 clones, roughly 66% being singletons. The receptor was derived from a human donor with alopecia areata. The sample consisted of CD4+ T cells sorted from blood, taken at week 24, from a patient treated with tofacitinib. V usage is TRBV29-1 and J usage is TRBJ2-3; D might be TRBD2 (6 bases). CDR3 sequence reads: CSVGPAGSTDTQYF. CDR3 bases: TGCAGCGTTGGCCCGGCGGGAAGCACAGATACGCAGTATTTT.